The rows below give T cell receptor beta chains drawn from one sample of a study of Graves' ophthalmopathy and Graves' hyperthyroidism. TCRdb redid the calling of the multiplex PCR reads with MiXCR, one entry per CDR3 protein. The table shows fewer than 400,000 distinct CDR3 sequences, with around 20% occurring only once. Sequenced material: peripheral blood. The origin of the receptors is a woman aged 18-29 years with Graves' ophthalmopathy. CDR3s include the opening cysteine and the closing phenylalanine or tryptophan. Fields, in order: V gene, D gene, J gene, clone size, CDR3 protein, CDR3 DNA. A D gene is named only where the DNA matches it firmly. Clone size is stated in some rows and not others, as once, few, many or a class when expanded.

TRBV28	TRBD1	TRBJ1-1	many	CASRPLTGSVFF	TGTGCCAGCAGACCCCTGACAGGGTCGGTCTTCTTT
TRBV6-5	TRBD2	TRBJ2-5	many	CASSYEAGLETQYF	TGTGCCAGCAGTTACGAAGCGGGACTGGAGACCCAGTACTTC
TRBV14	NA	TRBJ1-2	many	CASSPRLSMTNYGYTF	TGTGCCAGCAGCCCGAGGCTCTCGATGACTAACTATGGCTACACCTTC
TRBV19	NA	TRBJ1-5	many	CASSTGFSNQPQHF	TGTGCCAGTAGTACAGGGTTTAGCAATCAGCCCCAGCATTTT
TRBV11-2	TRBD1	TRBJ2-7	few	CASSPSPGTGTYEQYF	TGTGCCAGCAGCCCAAGTCCCGGGACAGGGACTTACGAGCAGTACTTC
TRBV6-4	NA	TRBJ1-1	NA	CASSMAPSGTEAFF	TGTGCCAGCAGTATGGCACCCTCGGGTACTGAAGCTTTCTTT
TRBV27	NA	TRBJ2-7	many	CASSFGQGISDEQYF	TGTGCCAGCAGTTTCGGGCAGGGTATTTCGGACGAGCAGTACTTC
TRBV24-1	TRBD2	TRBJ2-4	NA	CATSDFPTSGENIQYF	TGTGCCACCAGTGATTTCCCGACTAGCGGGGAAAACATTCAGTACTTC
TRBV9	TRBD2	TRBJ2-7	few	CASSRGGETYEQYF	TGTGCCAGCAGCCGGGGGGGGGAGACCTACGAGCAGTACTTC
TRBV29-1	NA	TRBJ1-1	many	CSVDPGHKRGNTEAFF	TGCAGCGTGGACCCGGGACATAAAAGGGGGAACACTGAAGCTTTCTTT
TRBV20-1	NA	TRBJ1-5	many	CSARDAGLRNQPQHF	TGCAGTGCTAGAGATGCCGGGTTGCGCAATCAGCCCCAGCATTTT
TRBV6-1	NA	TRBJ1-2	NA	CASTYPTEQAYGYTF	TGTGCCAGCACCTATCCGACGGAACAAGCATATGGCTACACCTTC
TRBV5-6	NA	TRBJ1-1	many	CASSSGIQTFF	TGTGCCAGCAGCTCCGGGATTCAAACTTTCTTT
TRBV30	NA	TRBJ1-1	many	CAWGRENTEAFF	TGTGCCTGGGGACGGGAGAACACTGAAGCTTTCTTT
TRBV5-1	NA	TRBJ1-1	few	CASSLVAGAGTTEAFF	TGCGCCAGCAGCTTGGTCGCCGGGGCAGGGACCACTGAAGCTTTCTTT
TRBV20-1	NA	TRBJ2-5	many	CSATDPMGGTQYF	TGCAGTGCTACAGATCCCATGGGGGGGACCCAGTACTTC
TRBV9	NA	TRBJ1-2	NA	CASSVEDYGYTF	TGTGCCAGCAGCGTAGAGGACTATGGCTACACCTTC
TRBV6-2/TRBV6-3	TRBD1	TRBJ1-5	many	CASHEDRGTWYQPQHF	TGTGCCAGTCATGAGGACAGGGGGACTTGGTATCAGCCCCAGCATTTT
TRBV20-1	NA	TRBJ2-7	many	CSARPSERNYEQYF	TGCAGTGCTAGACCTTCGGAGCGAAACTACGAGCAGTACTTC
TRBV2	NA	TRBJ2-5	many	CASMTYQETQYF	TGTGCCAGCATGACTTACCAAGAGACCCAGTACTTC
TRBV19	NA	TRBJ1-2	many	CASSIDRQDGYTF	TGTGCCAGTAGTATAGACCGACAGGATGGCTACACCTTC
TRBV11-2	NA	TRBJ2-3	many	CASSLATDTQYF	TGTGCCAGCAGCTTAGCCACAGATACGCAGTATTTT
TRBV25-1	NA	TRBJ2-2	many	CASSSITGELFF	TGTGCCAGCAGTAGTATCACCGGGGAGCTGTTTTTT
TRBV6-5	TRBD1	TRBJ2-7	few	CASSSTGTGGYEQYF	TGTGCCAGCAGTTCTACCGGGACAGGGGGCTACGAGCAGTACTTC
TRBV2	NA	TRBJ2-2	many	CASRTRAGATGELFF	TGTGCCAGCAGAACCCGGGCCGGAGCTACCGGGGAGCTGTTTTTT
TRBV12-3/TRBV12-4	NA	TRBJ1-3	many	CASSQGVAGNTIYF	TGTGCCAGCAGTCAGGGAGTAGCTGGAAACACCATATATTTT
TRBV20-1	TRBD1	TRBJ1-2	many	CSASPTGKGYGYTF	TGCAGTGCTAGCCCGACAGGGAAAGGCTATGGCTACACCTTC
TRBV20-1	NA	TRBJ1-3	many	CSAREDWGGPSSGNTIYF	TGCAGTGCTAGAGAGGATTGGGGGGGACCTAGCTCTGGAAACACCATATATTTT
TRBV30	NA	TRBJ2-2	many	CARKGVRDTGELFF	TGTGCACGGAAAGGGGTCAGGGATACCGGGGAGCTGTTTTTT
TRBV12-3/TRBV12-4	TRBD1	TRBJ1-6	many	CASSSGGQALPLHF	TGTGCCAGCAGTTCTGGAGGACAGGCCTTACCCCTCCACTTT
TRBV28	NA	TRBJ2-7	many	CASSPGGDEQYF	TGTGCCAGCAGTCCCGGGGGTGACGAGCAGTACTTC
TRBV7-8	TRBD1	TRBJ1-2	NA	CASSPGTGTYGYTF	TGTGCCAGCAGCCCAGGGACAGGGACCTATGGCTACACCTTC
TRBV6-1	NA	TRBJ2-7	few	CASRPGFYEQYF	TGTGCCAGCAGACCAGGGTTCTACGAGCAGTACTTC
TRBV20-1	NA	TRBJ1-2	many	CSAGQSANYGYTF	TGCAGTGCTGGACAGTCAGCTAACTATGGCTACACCTTC
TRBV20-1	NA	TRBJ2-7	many	CSARDHWETEQYF	TGCAGTGCTAGAGATCACTGGGAGACAGAGCAGTACTTC
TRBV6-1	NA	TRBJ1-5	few	CASSDKGQANQPQHF	TGTGCCAGCAGTGATAAGGGGCAGGCGAATCAGCCCCAGCATTTT
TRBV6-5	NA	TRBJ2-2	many	CASSYSRGANTGELFF	TGTGCCAGCAGTTACTCAAGGGGGGCGAACACCGGGGAGCTGTTTTTT
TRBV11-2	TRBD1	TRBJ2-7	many	CASSPQGQGISYEQYF	TGTGCCAGCAGCCCCCAAGGACAGGGGATTTCCTACGAGCAGTACTTC
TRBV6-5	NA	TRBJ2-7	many	CASSYSIRANEQYF	TGTGCCAGCAGTTACTCGATAAGGGCAAACGAGCAGTACTTC
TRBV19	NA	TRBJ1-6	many	CASRTAGAGHSPLHF	TGTGCCAGTAGGACGGCGGGGGCAGGACATTCACCCCTCCACTTT